Sequencing of this T cell receptor (beta chain) was carried out in a study of shared clonotypes between healthy human individuals. The CDR3 spans 15 residues. V shed 0 bases and J shed 4 bases, with 13 bases lying between them. The germline gives CDR1 LGHNA, CDR2 YSLEER. DNA at approximately 200 ng, 25,000 to 35,000 T cell genomes, went into sorted-subset replicate PCRs. Clones were sequenced by immunoSEQ multiplex PCR, and TCRdb holds only the in-frame ones, with some missing. The sample consists of about 2,500,000 clones, roughly 92% of them appearing once. The sequenced sample consisted of naive CD4+ T cells sorted from blood. Specified subset: CD45RA+ positively selected. The TCR sequence derives from a man aged 18 to 35 in good health. The chain carries TRBV4-3 and TRBJ2-7; perhaps TRBD1 as D (6 bases). The CDR3 loop is CASSQDPGAGYEQYF. The CDR3 DNA is TGCGCCAGCAGCCAAGATCCAGGGGCTGGGTACGAGCAGTACTTC.